Given below is one T cell receptor beta chain in context. This clone showed up just once. Its target antigen remains unknown. No per-base quality is available; no much larger clone lies one base away. These data are taken from a study of T cell responses to AZD1222 COVID-19 vaccine (dated by TCRdb to the early 2020s). Regarding the study in general: TCR sequencing covered more than 230 trial participants: 207 given two doses of AZD1222 and around 25 given two doses of MenACWY control vaccine. Trial participants were enrolled by age into 18-55, 56-69 and 70-plus year subgroups, with 148, 28 and 57 TCR-sequenced participants respectively.

What the study reported, not specific to this receptor: In the small 56-69-year group, the increase in depth fell short of significance, most likely because of low power. Because no samples from the day 14 peak response were available, repertoires could be characterized only after the peak T cell response. Reportedly, almost half of the unique spike-specific TCRs recognized epitopes lying outside the regions that are mutated in the B.1.351 and B.1.1.7 variants. Most participants were white British and females outnumbered males, and the authors suggested that clonal diversity may have been underestimated. Conclusions about previously exposed vaccinees are limited because only 5 or 6 AZD1222 recipients were SARS-CoV-2 seropositive at baseline. After two AZD1222 doses, spike-specific TCR breadth and depth were significantly higher than at day 0 and than in MenACWY recipients. CD4 TCRs associated with the vaccine covered the entire spike protein, and the dominant responses were in regions 160-218 and 743-854.

The cysteine opens and the phenylalanine closes a CDR3 of 15 amino acids. Only the CDR3 DNA stays, 45 bases, in frame from base 1. Clipping removes 4 bases from V and 6 bases from J, with 7 as the unmatched junction base count. CDR1 and CDR2, per the germline V gene (reference sequence), are LNHDA and SQIVND. The time point label here, explained by the study, means: baseline before first vaccination. The sample's treatment or condition, from its label and the paper: meningococcal conjugate vaccine given as trial control. Samples from vaccinated people were obtained from the UK trials COV001 and COV002, which included a single-blind randomized controlled phase 2/3 trial of AZD1222 (ChAdOx1 nCoV-19) in healthy adults. For TCRbeta chain sequencing, PBMC samples were collected from trial participants at day 0 and at day 28 after the second dose. The CDR3 regions of human TCRbeta chains were analyzed by immunosequencing. The original methods were these. TCRs in the repertoires were matched against a reference library of SARS-CoV-2-specific TCRs that had been generated with the MIRA antigen-specificity platform. Breadth was defined as the fraction of unique TCRs that were SARS-CoV-2-associated, and depth was defined as the fraction of total T cells that were SARS-CoV-2-associated. Using the MIRA data, every spike-specific TCR was mapped to the spike region that the TCR reacted to and assigned to either a CD4 or a CD8 class. Log10-transformed breadth and depth values were compared by one-way ANOVA with Sidak's multiple comparisons tests. TCRdb carries this immuneACCESS record with in-frame sequences only. Its versions omit some clonotypes, under half of them owing to an unresolved V gene in the studies checked, with the rest unexplained. V and J calls and clone size follow that table, whereas D and trimming were derived from the DNA. Present in this sample are 90,000 to 120,000 clones, roughly 89% of which were seen just once. Approximately 3.1% of the sample is in the top ten clones.

This clonotype was sampled from an adult in good health. The chain is encoded by TRBV19 joined to TRBJ1-5; 9 bases in the junction line up with TRBD1. The specimen was peripheral blood, collected on day 0 of MenACWY control vaccination. The nucleotide sequence is TGTGCCAGTAGTACAGGACAGGGGTTAGGTCAGCCCCAGCATTTT. Translated, this gives CASSTGQGLGQPQHF.